A single TCR beta chain is shown here with its context. Its antigen is currently unknown. The CDR3 contains 17 residues. V was trimmed by 1 base and J by 0 bases, leaving 16 bases between them. CDR1 is SEHNR, CDR2 FQNEAQ, per germline (reference sequence). The data were taken from a study of cytomegalovirus exposure and HLA in healthy donors. The protocol was immunoSEQ multiplex PCR, while the TCRdb copy is restricted to in-frame clones and leaves out a portion. The sample contains 150,000 to 180,000 clones, 65% to 90% of which appear only once. Study observations and caveats: According to a subsequent analysis, TCR clusters identified in the first cohort showed a tendency to co-occur across the 120 or so validation repertoires. Researchers counted approximately 160 TCR beta chains as cytomegalovirus-associated.

The sequencing sample was made of PBMCs. The sequence was obtained from a man aged 18 to 29 in good health and CMV-seropositive. This rearrangement joins TRBV7-9 to TRBJ2-7; possibly TRBD2 for D (5 bases). CDR3: CASSLGFGGSSSYEQYF. The CDR3 DNA reads TGTGCCAGCAGCTTAGGTTTTGGCGGGTCGAGCTCCTACGAGCAGTACTTC.